One sample yielded the 3 T cell receptor beta chains listed below, sequenced in a study of blood T cell repertoires in COVID-19. Data came from immunoSEQ multiplex PCR; TCRdb stores just in-frame clones and leaves some out. Among 120,000 or so clones listed, around 91% were seen once. Sequences were obtained from peripheral blood. The receptors originated from a woman aged 55-75 years with COVID-19, enrolled during active disease.

The chain combines TRBV11-2 with TRBJ1-5; no reliable D call. Trimming pared 0 bases from V and 6 bases from J, leaving 6 bases between. Germline CDR1 reads SGHAT; CDR2 reads FQNNGV. The CDR3 runs 13 residues. CDR3 DNA sequence: TGTGCCAGCAGCTTAGATCTAGGTCAGCCCCAGCATTTT. Amino acid sequence: CASSLDLGQPQHF.

V usage is TRBV7-9 and J usage is TRBJ2-3, with 7 positions matching TRBD2. Germline lookup yields CDR1 SEHNR and CDR2 FQNEAQ (reference sequence). V dropped 5 bases and J dropped 2; count of bases not matched to a gene: 7. The CDR3 runs to 15 residues. CDR3 loop: CASSRPAGDTDTQYF. The CDR3 DNA sequence: TGTGCCAGCAGCCGCCCGGCGGGGGACACAGATACGCAGTATTTT.

The V and J genes are TRBV25-1 and TRBJ1-1; D may be TRBD1 (5 bases). Germline CDR1 and CDR2: MGHDK and SYGVNS. Trimming pared 4 bases from V and 1 base from J, leaving 10 bases between. CDR3 length equals 14 residues. CDR3: CASSGSRENTEAFF. In DNA, the CDR3 is TGTGCCAGCAGTGGGTCCAGGGAGAACACTGAAGCTTTCTTT.